The present TCR beta chain was sequenced within a study of shared clonotypes between healthy human individuals. The CDR3 runs 15 residues. Germline CDR1 is SQVTM and CDR2 is ANQGSEA. V was pared by 3 bases and J by 7 bases, with 19 bases between. Method: immunoSEQ multiplex PCR; TCRdb's copy keeps in-frame clones and lacks some. The sample carries more than 400,000 clones, almost 80% recorded once. The receptor comes from a woman aged 40 to 50 in good health. Some clones in this sample may be carry-over from other donors' samples. The sequencing input was PBMCs. V gene TRBV29-1 combines with J gene TRBJ2-1, with a tentative D call TRBD1 (6 bases). The CDR3 bases are TGCAGCGTTGATGATCCCAGGGGTTCGGTTAATGAGCAGTTCTTC. The encoded protein is CSVDDPRGSVNEQFF.